Presented here are 21 T cell receptor beta chains from one specimen sequenced in a study of blood T cell repertoires in COVID-19. Assay: immunoSEQ multiplex PCR; the TCRdb copy retains only in-frame clones and omits some. The sample lists about 190,000 clones; nearly 90% were seen once. The source material was peripheral blood. Every receptor here comes from a man aged 50 or older with acute or convalescent COVID-19.

The chain joins TRBV28 to TRBJ1-1; 7 positions match TRBD1. Germline trimming cut 3 bases from V and 12 bases from J; bases unmatched to any gene: 10. Germline CDR1 and CDR2: MDHEN and SYDVKM. This CDR3 is built from 13 residues. The CDR3 region is CASSFSGDRVSFF. For the CDR3, the DNA is TGTGCCAGCAGTTTCTCTGGTGACAGGGTGTCTTTCTTT.

The chain combines TRBV10-3 with TRBJ2-3; D possibly corresponds to TRBD1 (6 bases). The V end lost 3 bases, the J end lost 6 bases, and 25 bases lay between the germline ends. The length of the CDR3 is 18 residues. Germline-derived CDR1 and CDR2 are ENHRY and SYGVKD. CDR3 sequence (DNA): TGTGCCATCAGTGACCCTGACTTTGGGGGCACCGTACTGGATACGCAGTATTTT. The encoded protein is CAISDPDFGGTVLDTQYF.

The chain recombines TRBV19 with TRBJ2-2; 7 bases line up with TRBD2. The trim removed 3 bases at V and 4 bases at J, leaving 8 bases unmatched. CDR3 size: 16 residues. Germline CDR1 LNHDA, CDR2 SQIVND (reference sequence). The CDR3 DNA is TGTGCCAGTAGTATCGACGGCTTAGCGGGCACCGGGGAGCTGTTTTTT. Its protein product is CASSIDGLAGTGELFF.

The V gene is TRBV5-4, the J gene TRBJ2-4, with a possible D match to TRBD2 (6 bases). Trimming shortened V by 0 bases and J by 6 bases, and 19 bases separated the two germline ends. The CDR3 is made up of 17 amino acids. Germline V gene lookup returns CDR1 SGHNT and CDR2 YYREEE (reference sequence). CDR3 loop: CASSLGAGPAGGNIQYF. The CDR3 nucleotides are TGTGCCAGCAGCTTGGGAGCAGGCCCTGCCGGGGGAAACATTCAGTACTTC.

The chain joins TRBV19 to TRBJ1-1, with 7 bases matching TRBD1. V shed 6 bases and J 1 base; nucleotides not matched to a gene: 5. The CDR3 runs 14 residues. Germline values: CDR1 LNHDA, CDR2 SQIVND (reference sequence). CDR3 sequence (DNA): TGTGCCAGTAGCCGACAGGGAGGGAACACTGAAGCTTTCTTT. Encoded protein: CASSRQGGNTEAFF.

The chain combines TRBV19 with TRBJ1-2; D is undetermined. Trimming cost V 7 bases and J 4 bases, with 13 bases left between them. Germline lookup yields CDR1 LNHDA and CDR2 SQIVND (reference sequence). CDR3 length: 13 amino acids. The CDR3 coding sequence is TGTGCCAGTACCCGGTCTCTACTCTATGGCTACACCTTC. It encodes CASTRSLLYGYTF.

This clone was counted a few times. The chain is built from TRBV7-9 and TRBJ2-1; 9 bases align to TRBD2. The germline gives CDR1 SEHNR, CDR2 FQNEAQ (reference sequence). With V trimmed by 8 bases and J by 13 bases, 6 bases remained unmatched. This CDR3 is 11 amino acids long. CDR3 amino acids: CASSPSGIQFF. Here the CDR3 DNA reads TGTGCCAGCTCCCCTAGCGGGATACAGTTCTTC.

The V gene is TRBV6-1, the J gene TRBJ1-4; 9 nucleotides line up with TRBD1. There are 15 residues in the CDR3. Germline values: CDR1 MNHNS, CDR2 SASEGT. Trimming at V came to 5 bases and at J to 4 bases, leaving 5 bases not matched to a gene. The DNA for the CDR3 is TGTGCCAGCAGTCAACAGGGGGCGAGTAATGAAAAACTGTTTTTT. The encoded protein is CASSQQGASNEKLFF.

This clone was seen only a few times. This chain connects TRBV18 to TRBJ2-7, with D uncertain. V was pared by 2 bases and J by 3 bases, with 8 bases between. The CDR3 totals 13 residues. CDR1 and CDR2 from the germline V gene are KGHSH and LQKENI. CDR3 nucleotides: TGTGCCAGCTCACCAGGGCAGGACTACGAGCAGTACGTC. Amino acids: CASSPGQDYEQYV.

CDR3 bases: TGTGCCACCGACAGGGTAAGCAATGAGCAGTTCTTC. This gives the protein CATDRVSNEQFF. V gene TRBV6-5 combines with J gene TRBJ2-1, with 7 bases that match TRBD1. The germline V gene encodes CDR1 MNHEY and CDR2 SVGAGI. The CDR3 runs to 12 residues. The V segment lost 10 bases and the J segment 6 bases; nucleotides outside the gene matches: 6.

The CDR3 loop is CASSESGDQKLFF. CDR3 DNA: TGTGCCAGCAGTGAATCAGGGGATCAAAAACTGTTTTTT. The V call is TRBV25-1, the J call TRBJ1-4; D may be TRBD1 (6 bases). The CDR3 spans 13 residues. V was cut by 1 base and J by 9 bases, with 9 bases left in between. CDR1 and CDR2 (germline): MGHDK, SYGVNS.

This chain connects TRBV9 to TRBJ2-3; 7 bases are shared with TRBD2. CDR1 and CDR2 from the germline V gene are SGDLS and YYNGEE. The V and J ends lost 2 bases and 5 bases, in that order; junction bases with no gene match: 11. The CDR3 has 16 residues. CDR3 protein: CASSVHSGPLKDTQYF. CDR3 DNA sequence: TGTGCCAGCAGCGTCCATAGCGGGCCCCTGAAAGATACGCAGTATTTT.

V is TRBV6-6 and J is TRBJ1-1; 7 bases are shared with TRBD1. Germline CDR1 MNHNY, CDR2 SVGAGI (reference sequence). CDR3 length equals 12 residues. J gave up 5 bases and V 6 bases, and 3 bases lay outside the gene matches. The CDR3: CASSLTGTEAFF. In DNA form, the CDR3 reads TGTGCCAGCAGCTTGACAGGGACTGAAGCTTTCTTT.

This chain links TRBV5-1 with TRBJ2-2; tentatively, D is TRBD2 (6 bases). There are 16 residues in the CDR3. Deletions cut 0 bases from V and 7 bases from J, with 16 bases between. Germline V gene sequence: CDR1 SGHRS, CDR2 YFSETQ. The CDR3 is CASSLARLVVGGELFF. DNA of the CDR3: TGCGCCAGCAGCTTGGCCCGACTAGTCGTCGGCGGGGAGCTGTTTTTT.

The gene calls are TRBV29-1 and TRBJ2-1; 10 positions match TRBD2. V gave up 3 bases and J gave up 10 bases; unmatched junction bases: 6. The CDR3 has 13 residues. Germline V lookup: CDR1 SQVTM, CDR2 ANQGSEA. The CDR3 reads CSVDSLAGVEQFF. The CDR3 DNA sequence: TGCAGCGTTGATAGCCTAGCGGGAGTCGAGCAGTTCTTC.

This clone was seen just once. This chain joins TRBV6-5 and TRBJ2-5; TRBD1 matches at 8 bases. Germline trimming cut 6 bases from V and 5 bases from J; bases unmatched to any gene: 5. Germline assignment: CDR1 MNHEY and CDR2 SVGAGI. The CDR3 totals 13 residues. CDR3 protein: CASSLDRAETQYF. The CDR3, as DNA: TGTGCCAGCAGCCTGGACAGGGCTGAGACCCAGTACTTC.

The chain couples TRBV3-1 (or the pseudogene TRBV3-2) to TRBJ1-1; D is ambiguous. CDR3 length equals 15 residues. V lost 0 bases to trimming and J lost 3 bases, with 11 bases between them. From germline, CDR1 is LGHDT and CDR2 YNNKEL (reference sequence). The CDR3 sequence is CASSQEISVHTEAFF. CDR3 nucleotide sequence: TGTGCCAGCAGCCAAGAAATCTCGGTTCACACTGAAGCTTTCTTT.

The rearrangement uses TRBV19 and TRBJ1-5; 9 nucleotides align to TRBD1. CDR1 and CDR2 (germline): LNHDA, SQIVND (reference sequence). This CDR3 has 16 amino acids. With 4 bases clipped from V and 10 bases from J, the junction kept 14 bases outside the gene matches. In DNA form, the CDR3 reads TGTGCCAGTAGTACCGGGACAGGGATTTTGATTTATCCCCAGCATTTT. Residues: CASSTGTGILIYPQHF.

The rearrangement uses TRBV11-3 and TRBJ2-2; D is undetermined. Germline CDR1 SGHNT, CDR2 YENEEA. The V end lost 1 base, the J end lost 5 bases, and 11 bases lay between the germline ends. This CDR3 contains 15 residues. The CDR3 here is CASSLGGWNTGELFF. The CDR3 DNA sequence: TGTGCCAGCAGCTTAGGAGGTTGGAATACCGGGGAGCTGTTTTTT.

The rearrangement uses TRBV4-2 and TRBJ1-6; 8 positions agree with TRBD1. Germline values: CDR1 LGHNA, CDR2 YNFKEQ. The CDR3 has 15 residues. V was pared by 6 bases and J by 8 bases, with 9 bases of the junction left unmatched. The CDR3 reads CASRAGGGGDSPLHF. Written as DNA, the CDR3 is TGTGCCAGCAGGGCAGGGGGCGGAGGGGATTCACCCCTCCACTTT.

The V and J genes are TRBV11-2 and TRBJ2-3; D unresolved. This CDR3 spans 11 amino acids. Germline values: CDR1 SGHAT, CDR2 FQNNGV. V lost 5 bases and J lost 2, with 2 bases in between. The CDR3 coding sequence is TGTGCCAGCAGCCTCACAGATACGCAGTATTTT. Translating gives CASSLTDTQYF.